This TCR beta chain derives from a study of blood T cells in healthy people across ages. Whole-study findings and limits: Samples with more naive T cells showed higher observed beta diversity. Unsorted PBMCs blocked a conclusive comparison of naive and antigen-experienced cells.

A second about 7 to 12 cycle PCR used barcoded and J-beta primers. TCRdb re-called the 5' RACE reads through MiXCR, storing one row per CDR3 protein. This sample has 780,000 or so distinct CDR3 sequences, with 40% to 65% found just once. The sample providers were healthy Caucasian people from Russia, aged roughly 6 to 95. Each sample yielded at least 5.5 micrograms of PBMC total RNA. About this clonotype: Its target is not known.

V lost 6 bases and J 2 bases, leaving 11 bases between the germline ends. This CDR3 is built from 15 residues. Germline V lookup: CDR1 MNHEY, CDR2 SVGEGT. Sequenced: blood. The receptor's source is a man older than 75 in good health. This chain links TRBV6-2 or TRBV6-3 with TRBJ2-6; weak D call: TRBD2 (5 bases). The DNA for the CDR3 is TGTGCCAGCAGACTTGCGGGCGCTGGGGCCAACGTCCTGACTTTC. Translating it yields CASRLAGAGANVLTF.